The sequence of this T cell receptor beta chain was determined in a study of cytomegalovirus exposure and HLA in healthy donors. Vbeta (60) and Jbeta (13) primers were used in the PCR. Clones were sequenced by immunoSEQ multiplex PCR, and TCRdb holds only the in-frame ones, with some missing. The repertoire holds some 150,000 clones, with 76% as singletons. This clone was counted a few times. Deletions cut 9 bases from V and 0 bases from J, with 8 bases between. Looked up from germline, CDR1 is LNHDA and CDR2 is SQIVND (reference sequence). This CDR3 contains 12 residues. The chain carries TRBV19 and TRBJ1-2; D remains unclear. The sample consisted of PBMCs. This clonotype originated in a female donor in good health and CMV-seropositive. This CDR3 is CASGGTNYGYTF. CDR3 nucleotides: TGTGCCAGCGGAGGGACTAACTATGGCTACACCTTC.